The rows below give T cell receptor beta chains drawn from one sample of a study of T cell changes during pregnancy in multiple sclerosis. Here immunoSEQ multiplex PCR was the method, and the copy in TCRdb shows in-frame clones only, minus some. The table shows 32,000 or so clones, with 90% occurring only once. The specimen comprised CD4+ T cells from peripheral blood mononuclear cells, sampled in the second trimester of pregnancy. These receptors all stem from a female donor with multiple sclerosis, enrolled in a pregnancy study. The conserved cysteine and the conserved F or W are not part of the CDR3 here. Size values are once, few and many counts, or a class for expanded clones, and some rows have none.

-	TRBJ1-2	TRBV10-1	ARPTGGAYRYGYT
-	TRBJ2-3	TRBV5-1	ASSDPVSTDTQY
-	TRBJ2-1	TRBV6-5	ASSYQAGQRYNEQF
once	TRBJ2-1	TRBV11-2	ASSLGPREYNEQF
-	TRBJ2-5	TRBV10-3	AIGGDRGGETQY
once	TRBJ2-1	TRBV7-3	ASSLTVLAGSNNEQF
-	TRBJ1-2	TRBV7-9	ASSQHRSISLGYT
-	TRBJ2-2	TRBV5-6	ASSLTEPTGELF
once	TRBJ1-2	TRBV19	ASSRSGQLYGYT
-	TRBJ1-2	TRBV6-5	ASRGRQAVNYGYT
-	TRBJ1-2	TRBV19	ASSIYGGYT
-	TRBJ1-1	TRBV27	ASSLWKGAGGSTEAF
-	TRBJ1-2	TRBV19	ASRITGTGSGGYT
-	TRBJ2-5	TRBV5-1	ASSLGGLRETQY
-	TRBJ1-2	TRBV9	ASSVEGAYGYT
-	TRBJ1-4	TRBV30	AWSVGGSNEKLF
-	TRBJ1-6	TRBV5-6	ASSPTGAFIGSPLH
-	TRBJ2-1	TRBV7-2	ASIAYNEQF
-	TRBJ2-7	TRBV7-8	ASSLAGGGYEQY
-	TRBJ2-1	TRBV7-6	ASSLVTGNVNEQF
-	TRBJ2-3	TRBV20-1	SAARLTQY
-	TRBJ2-2	TRBV19	ASSTERLAGPPLNTGELF
-	TRBJ1-1	TRBV10-3	AINRDRNTEAF
-	TRBJ1-3	TRBV6-5	ASSLGHSGNTIY
-	TRBJ2-2	TRBV12-5	ASGLVQSLWGDSTGELF
-	TRBJ2-7	TRBV11-2	ASSLVAPGEQY
-	TRBJ2-1	TRBV29-1	TGRGRNEQF
once	TRBJ2-6	TRBV28	ASSLGGLPGANVLT
-	TRBJ2-3	TRBV7-3	ASSFQGGPTDTQY
-	TRBJ2-5	TRBV7-2	ASSPTSGGVKETQY
once	TRBJ2-3	TRBV19	ASSNRWGPTGDTQY
-	TRBJ2-3	TRBV18	ASSPEGAAGPDTQY
-	TRBJ2-1	TRBV19	ASSIDRDNEQF
-	TRBJ1-6	TRBV2	ASTWGGSYNSPLH
-	TRBJ2-1	TRBV5-6	ASSGLAGVYNEQF
-	TRBJ2-1	TRBV19	ASSIGTSGAYEQF
-	TRBJ2-7	TRBV19	ASSIDFFTGGPNEQY
-	TRBJ2-3	TRBV11-2	ASSLGVWGAGTDTQY
-	TRBJ2-7	TRBV27	ASSALAGHRDEQY
-	TRBJ2-1	TRBV4-2	ASSQDPREQF
once	TRBJ2-6	TRBV4-2	ASSQVLAGGLKVGANVLT
-	TRBJ1-3	TRBV7-2	ASSFFISGNTIY
-	TRBJ2-7	TRBV5-1	ASSAGLAGDEQY
-	TRBJ2-5	TRBV20-1	SVEVGETQY
-	TRBJ1-5	TRBV2	ASSLTGTGQPQH
-	TRBJ2-7	TRBV7-7	ASSFRKQNPTRY
once	TRBJ2-5	TRBV19	ASSLSSQETQY
-	TRBJ1-5	TRBV30	AWSQGAAQPQH
-	TRBJ1-1	TRBV30	AWSEQTYTEAF
-	TRBJ2-3	TRBV4-3	ASSQERPRSGDTDTQY
-	TRBJ2-7	TRBV7-3	ASSTRTPAQQY
-	TRBJ2-6	TRBV27	ASSLMASGANVLT
-	TRBJ2-3	TRBV6-1	ASTGLAGGTDTQY
-	TRBJ1-6	TRBV7-2	ASSASPDRGDSPLH
-	TRBJ2-1	TRBV25-1	ASSPSYNEQF
-	TRBJ1-5	TRBV5-1	ASSEGTENQPQH
-	TRBJ2-3	TRBV5-6	ASSQIARMADTQY
-	TRBJ2-5	TRBV11-2	ASSPGTSETQY
-	TRBJ1-1	TRBV27	ASSRKTPTPNTEAF
-	TRBJ1-1	TRBV19	ASSRADSLNTEAF